This TCR beta chain was captured by sequencing in a study of T cells in Graves' hyperthyroidism and ophthalmopathy (dated by TCRdb to about 2019). With regard to the full study: Peripheral blood samples were taken at the time of initial diagnosis, prior to any treatment. In about 6 Graves' hyperthyroidism patients, the study also compared T-cell repertoires from thyroid tissue with T-cell repertoires from blood. The 100 discovery patients were divided at random into training and test sets in a 7:3 ratio. A discovery cohort of about a hundred patients, roughly 45 with Graves' ophthalmopathy and approximately 55 with stable Graves' hyperthyroidism, was used to find distinguishing TCR V-J signatures. TCR Vbeta CDR3 sequencing of approximately 140 peripheral blood samples (roughly 41 ophthalmopathy, some 75 hyperthyroidism and approximately 17 progressor patients) is reported in the paper. Whether ophthalmopathy could be predicted prospectively was tested in an independent validation cohort made up of roughly 20 hyperthyroidism patients plus 17 patients who later progressed to ophthalmopathy. Following sampling, methimazole starting at 30 mg daily was given to hyperthyroidism patients, and high-dose intravenous methylprednisolone was given to ophthalmopathy patients.

Summary of the overall study and its limitations: Most expanded thyroid clonotypes (frequency above 0.001) were also detected in blood, a finding suggesting that blood repertoires may reflect thyroid immune responses. No statistical method was used to fix the sample size in advance, and group allocation was not hidden from the investigators. A model built on a 13 V-J signature distinguished ophthalmopathy from stable hyperthyroidism, reaching roughly 88% sensitivity and under 84% specificity in cross-validation and 80%/75% in testing. In validation, the model predicted progression to ophthalmopathy a median of about 5.9 months before onset, with approximately 71% sensitivity and roughly 72% specificity.

Stable Graves' hyperthyroidism was defined as no progression to ophthalmopathy during 18 months of follow-up. Hyperthyroidism patients were newly diagnosed, with disease duration under 2 months, and aged 18 to 65 years. Exclusion was applied to patients with uncontrolled infections, other autoimmune diseases, pregnancy or lactation. Diagnoses were based on clinical symptoms, serum thyroxine and TRAb, thyroid ultrasound and orbital computed tomography. PBMCs were isolated from approximately 10 ml of fresh peripheral blood by Ficoll-Paque density gradient centrifugation. Total RNA was extracted with Trizol reagent, and quality was checked on an Agilent 2100 Bioanalyzer. The TCR beta CDR3 regions were amplified from the RNA transcripts. The TCR CDR3 was subjected to a first round of RT-PCR using the HTBI primer set and the Qiagen OneStep RT-PCR kit. A second multiplex PCR round built the libraries, followed by size selection and purification. Sequencing of the libraries was done on an Illumina HiSeq2000 using paired-end 100 bp reads. For the original study's pipeline: SOAPnuke was used to process the raw data, throwing out any read that contained adapters or uncalled bases, had a mean Phred below 15, or lacked an exact constant-primer or identifier match. High-quality paired reads were merged using COPE v1.2.5, and each unique nucleotide sequence was defined as a clonotype. MiTCR v1.1 was used to align the clonotypes against IMGT TRBV, TRBD and TRBJ reference segments. Only V-J combinations with frequency above 0.0001, covering about 99% of repertoires, were analysed. The TCS score was defined as F50 (clonal expansion) divided by E x V (chaos), with BLOSUM62-based TCRdist calculated between CDR3 peptides within each V-J. Welch's t-statistics and random forest reduced fewer than 600 V-J features to 13, which were used in a naive Bayes classifier (R e1071). TCRdb redid the processing of the public reads, applying fastp at Q25 and MiXCR, and retained in-frame beta chains. Under each unique CDR3 protein, matching rows form one entry showing the most common genes and DNA. In this record, the V and J calls reflect TCRdb's handling and not the investigators' own analysis. This sample has more than 600,000 distinct CDR3 sequences in its table, and 16% of those were observed once. Approximately 8.4% of the sample rests with the top ten.

With respect to this clonotype: The clone's antigen remains unknown. No base quality values were provided; no much bigger clone lies one nucleotide off.

There are 15 amino acids in the CDR3, from cysteine to phenylalanine inclusive. Only CDR3 DNA remains: 45 bases, in frame from the first base. V gives up 2 bases and J gives up 3 bases, and the segment between their germline ends measures 11 bases. The germline V gene (reference sequence) sets CDR1 to LNHDA and CDR2 to SQIVND. The sequence derives from a man aged 18 to 29 with Graves' hyperthyroidism. Sample: blood. The chain couples TRBV19 to TRBJ1-5; the D gene lacks a confident call. The DNA reads TGTGCCAGTAGTATACTCCAGAGACTCAATCAGCCCCAGCATTTT. Its translation reads: CASSILQRLNQPQHF. Reference TRBV19 and TRBJ1-5 proteins supply the regions before and after the CDR3; the full variable domain is: DGGITQSPKYLFRKEGQNVTLSCEQNLNHDAMYWYRQDPGQGLRLIYYSQIVNDFQKGDIAEGYSVSREKKESFPLTVTSAQKNPTAFYLCASSILQRLNQPQHFGDGTRLSIL.